This T cell receptor (beta chain) emerged from a study of T cell changes during pregnancy in multiple sclerosis. The repertoire was sequenced with immunoSEQ multiplex PCR; TCRdb's copy has only in-frame clones and lacks some. The sample records roughly 80,000 clones, about nine tenths being singletons. This receptor was identified in a female donor with multiple sclerosis, enrolled in a pregnancy study. The input for sequencing was peripheral blood, taken before pregnancy.

CDR3 DNA sequence: TGTGCCAGCAGCTTAAGCGCAGGGGTCCCAAATTCACCCCTCCACTTT. Encoded protein: CASSLSAGVPNSPLHF. V is TRBV7-2 and J is TRBJ1-6; tentatively, D is TRBD1 (6 bases). Germline V gene lookup returns CDR1 SGHTA and CDR2 FQGNSA. This CDR3 spans 16 amino acids. Trimming cost V 2 bases and J 7 bases, with 15 bases left between them.